A single T cell receptor (beta chain) is shown here with its context. Its binding antigen is unknown. It has no much larger one-base neighbor in the sample; base qualities were not kept. This entry is derived from a study of blood T cells in healthy people across ages (dated by TCRdb to about 2015). For context, the study as a whole: In model experiments, template switching captured roughly one uniquely barcoded TCR beta cDNA molecule for every two T cells. To avoid experimental bias, donors of different ages were randomly spread across the sequencing lanes. Two additional independent replicas of 1 million unique cDNA reads from the same blood draw were analyzed for two donors (one aged 18 to 29 and one aged 80 or older). To track age-related changes in TCR beta repertoire diversity, the study relied on deep sequencing normalized with unique cDNA molecular identifiers. The donors were divided into four age groups: young (average approximately 16 years), middle-aged (about 39), aged (around 59) and long-lived (approximately 74).

Libraries were made using 5' RACE. TCRdb lists the instrument as Illumina HiSeq 2500. A second PCR of 7 to 11 cycles was performed with a sample-barcoded 5' primer and a J-beta primer mix. A template-switch 5' adaptor carrying 12 random nucleotides introduced a unique molecular identifier onto each TCR beta cDNA molecule. At least 3 million CDR3-containing paired-end reads were obtained from each sample. The Mint cDNA synthesis kit, primed by a TRBC-specific oligonucleotide, was used to synthesize first-strand cDNA from all RNA. Following uracil-DNA glycosylase treatment, a first 18-cycle PCR with universal primers M1SS and BC2_uni_R was performed on all cDNA. As for the authors' bioinformatics: For normalization, 1 million high-quality reads, each with a distinct molecular identifier, were randomly selected from each sample. Reads sharing molecular identifiers were discarded rather than binned into consensus sequences. MiTCR, with a Q25 quality threshold and the strictest error-elimination algorithm, was used for CDR3 identification, clonotype clustering and error correction. A nonparametric unseen species model with Euler transformation was used to estimate lower-bound total TCR beta diversity. The raw public data were reprocessed by TCRdb itself: fastp quality trimming at Q25, MiXCR clonotype calling, in-frame beta chains only. Each CDR3 protein appears once, grouped with its most common genes and DNA. In this record, the V and J calls reflect TCRdb's handling and not the investigators' own analysis. The sample profile shows about 1.8 million distinct CDR3 sequences; 40% to 55% of them were found once. Of the sample, less than 2.5% is held by the ten largest clones.

V sheds 0 bases and J sheds 4 bases, leaving 7 bases between their ends. The CDR3 runs 14 amino acids, cysteine and phenylalanine included. Solely the CDR3 DNA is kept, with 42 bases framed from the first base. Via the germline V gene, CDR1 is SNHLY and CDR2 FYNNEI. Broad study findings and their caveats: Estimates of total diversity from one million sequenced T cells were regarded as lower bounds and underestimates. Since profiling was done on bulk unsorted PBMCs, naive and antigen-experienced compartments could not be conclusively compared. The long-lived group showed more naive CD4+ T cells, fewer expanded clones and increased TCR diversity than the aged group, suggesting age selection. Donor CMV infection status was unknown, potentially confounding age-related changes in expanded clonotypes. Observed TCR beta diversity per million T cells fell roughly linearly with age, and a significant reduction was already apparent by age roughly 41. A strong correlation was found between observed TCR beta diversity and the percentage of naive T cells measured by flow cytometry.

Donors were about 36 systemically healthy Caucasian individuals from Russia aged roughly 6 to 95 years. Each donor gave around 9.5 milliliters of peripheral blood, collected into EDTA-treated Vacutainer tubes. Ficoll-Paque density-gradient centrifugation was used to isolate PBMCs, with at least 7 million obtained per sample. Total RNA, at least 6 micrograms per sample, was extracted from PBMCs with Trizol reagent. Naive CD45RAhigh/CD27high T cell percentages were measured by flow cytometry on a PBMC aliquot from every donor. The TCR sequence derives from a woman aged 40-49 years in good health. The rearranged segments are TRBV2 and TRBJ1-5, with the D gene not confidently named. Sequencing input: blood. The nucleotides read TGTGCCAGCAGTGAAGCGGTGAGGAATCAGCCCCAGCATTTT. The resulting protein is CASSEAVRNQPQHF.